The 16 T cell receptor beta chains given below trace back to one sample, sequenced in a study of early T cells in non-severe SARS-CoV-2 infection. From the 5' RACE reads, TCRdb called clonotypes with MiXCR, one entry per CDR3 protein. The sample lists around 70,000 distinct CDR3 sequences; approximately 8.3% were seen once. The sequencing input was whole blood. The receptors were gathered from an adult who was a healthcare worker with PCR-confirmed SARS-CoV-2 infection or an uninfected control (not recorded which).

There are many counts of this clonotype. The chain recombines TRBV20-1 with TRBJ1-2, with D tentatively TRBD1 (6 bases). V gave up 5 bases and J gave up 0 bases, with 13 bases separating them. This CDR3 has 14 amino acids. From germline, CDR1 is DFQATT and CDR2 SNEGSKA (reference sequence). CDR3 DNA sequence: TGCAGTGCTGAGCCACAGGGAGCTAACTATGGCTACACCTTC. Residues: CSAEPQGANYGYTF.

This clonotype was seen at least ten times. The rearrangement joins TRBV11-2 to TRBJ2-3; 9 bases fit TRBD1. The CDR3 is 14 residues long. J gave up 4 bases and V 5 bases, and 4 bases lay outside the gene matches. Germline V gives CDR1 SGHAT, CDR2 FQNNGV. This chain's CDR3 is CASSRTGVPDTQYF. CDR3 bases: TGTGCCAGCAGCCGGACAGGGGTCCCAGATACGCAGTATTTT.

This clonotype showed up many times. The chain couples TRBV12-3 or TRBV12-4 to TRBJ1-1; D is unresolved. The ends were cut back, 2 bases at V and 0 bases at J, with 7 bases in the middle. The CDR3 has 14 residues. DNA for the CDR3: TGTGCCAGCAGTTTAACGGGGATGAACACTGAAGCTTTCTTT. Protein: CASSLTGMNTEAFF.

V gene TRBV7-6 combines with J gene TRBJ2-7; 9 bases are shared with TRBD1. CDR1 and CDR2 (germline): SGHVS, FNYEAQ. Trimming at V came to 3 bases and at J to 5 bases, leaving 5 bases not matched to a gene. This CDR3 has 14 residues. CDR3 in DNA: TGTGCCAGCAGCTTGGCCGGGACAGGGCACGAGCAGTACTTC. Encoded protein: CASSLAGTGHEQYF. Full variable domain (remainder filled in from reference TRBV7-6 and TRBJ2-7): GAGVSQSPRYKVTKRGQDVALRCDPISGHVSLYWYRQALGQGPEFLTYFNYEAQQDKSGLPNDRFSAERPEGSISTLTIQRTEQRDSAMYRCASSLAGTGHEQYFGPGTRLTVT.

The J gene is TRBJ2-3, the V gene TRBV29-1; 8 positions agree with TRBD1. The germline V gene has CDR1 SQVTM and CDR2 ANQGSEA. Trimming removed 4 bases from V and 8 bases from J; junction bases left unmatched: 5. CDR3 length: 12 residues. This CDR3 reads CSVGDRGGTQYF. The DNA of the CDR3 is TGCAGCGTTGGTGACAGGGGTGGTACGCAGTATTTT.

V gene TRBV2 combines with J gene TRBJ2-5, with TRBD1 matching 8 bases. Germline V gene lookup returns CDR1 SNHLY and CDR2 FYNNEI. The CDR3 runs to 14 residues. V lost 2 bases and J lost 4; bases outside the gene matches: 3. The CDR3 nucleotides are TGTGCCAGCAGTGAAATACAGGGGGGAGAGACCCAGTACTTC. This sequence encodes CASSEIQGGETQYF.

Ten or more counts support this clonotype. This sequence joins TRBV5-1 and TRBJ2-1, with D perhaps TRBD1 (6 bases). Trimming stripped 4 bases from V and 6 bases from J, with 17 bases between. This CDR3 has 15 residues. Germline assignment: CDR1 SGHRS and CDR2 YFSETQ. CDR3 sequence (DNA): TGCGCCAGCAGCCCAGGGACACTGGGTTCCAATGAGCAGTTCTTC. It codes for CASSPGTLGSNEQFF. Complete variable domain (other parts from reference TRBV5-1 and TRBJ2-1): KAGVTQTPRYLIKTRGQQVTLSCSPISGHRSVSWYQQTPGQGLQFLFEYFSETQRNKGNFPGRFSGRQFSNSRSEMNVSTLELGDSALYLCASSPGTLGSNEQFFGPGTRLTVL.

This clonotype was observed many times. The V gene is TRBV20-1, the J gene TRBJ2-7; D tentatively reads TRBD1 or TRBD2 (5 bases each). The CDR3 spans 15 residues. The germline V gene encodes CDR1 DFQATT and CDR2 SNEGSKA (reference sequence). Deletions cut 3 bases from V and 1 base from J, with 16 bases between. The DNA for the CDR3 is TGCAGTGCTAGGGTCGGCAGGGAGTCATCCTACGAGCAGTACTTC. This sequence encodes CSARVGRESSYEQYF.

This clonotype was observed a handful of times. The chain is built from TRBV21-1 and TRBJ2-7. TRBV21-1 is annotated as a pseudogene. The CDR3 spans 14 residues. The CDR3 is CASSKAAVRNEQYF. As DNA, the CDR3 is TGTGCCAGCAGCAAAGCCGCAGTTAGAAACGAGCAGTACTTC.

Here the CDR3 reads CASSQDDLSSYNEQFF. The CDR3 DNA is TGTGCCAGCAGCCAAGATGACCTGAGCTCCTACAATGAGCAGTTCTTC. V and J are TRBV7-2 and TRBJ2-1; no definite D call. Per the germline V gene, CDR1 is SGHTA and CDR2 is FQGNSA. The CDR3 contains 16 residues. Trimming took off 5 bases at V and 0 bases at J, with 14 bases between the two ends.

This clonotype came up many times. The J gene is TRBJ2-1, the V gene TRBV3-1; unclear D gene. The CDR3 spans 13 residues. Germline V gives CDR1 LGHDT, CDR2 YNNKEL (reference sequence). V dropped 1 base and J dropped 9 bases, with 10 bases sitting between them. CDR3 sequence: CASSQAQPGEQFF. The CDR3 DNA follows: TGTGCCAGCAGCCAAGCGCAGCCGGGTGAGCAGTTCTTC.

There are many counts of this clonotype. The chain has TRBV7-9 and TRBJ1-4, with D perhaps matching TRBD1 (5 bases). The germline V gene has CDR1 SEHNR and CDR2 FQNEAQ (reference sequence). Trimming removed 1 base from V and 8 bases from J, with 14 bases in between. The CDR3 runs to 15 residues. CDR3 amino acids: CASSLEGTAGEKLFF. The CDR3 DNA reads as TGTGCCAGCAGCTTAGAGGGAACAGCAGGGGAAAAACTGTTTTTT.

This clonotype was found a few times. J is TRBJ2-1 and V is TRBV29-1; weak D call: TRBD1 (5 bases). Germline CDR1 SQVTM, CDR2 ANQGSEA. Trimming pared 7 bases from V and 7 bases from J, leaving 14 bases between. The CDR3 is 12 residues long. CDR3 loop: CSGWTLPNEQFF. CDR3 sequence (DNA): TGCAGCGGCTGGACACTTCCAAATGAGCAGTTCTTC.

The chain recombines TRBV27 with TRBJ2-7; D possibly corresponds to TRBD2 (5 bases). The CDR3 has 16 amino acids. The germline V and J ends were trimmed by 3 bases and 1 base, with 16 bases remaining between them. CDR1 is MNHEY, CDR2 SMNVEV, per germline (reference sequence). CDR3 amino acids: CASSLVEEGRSYEQYF. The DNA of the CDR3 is TGTGCCAGCAGTTTGGTGGAAGAGGGAAGGTCCTACGAGCAGTACTTC.

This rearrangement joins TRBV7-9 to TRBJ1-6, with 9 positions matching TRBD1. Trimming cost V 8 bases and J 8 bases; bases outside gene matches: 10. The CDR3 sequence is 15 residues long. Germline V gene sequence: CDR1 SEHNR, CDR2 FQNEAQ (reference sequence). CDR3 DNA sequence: TGTGCCAGCGGAAAATCGACAGGGGGAGATTCACCCCTCCACTTT. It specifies CASGKSTGGDSPLHF.

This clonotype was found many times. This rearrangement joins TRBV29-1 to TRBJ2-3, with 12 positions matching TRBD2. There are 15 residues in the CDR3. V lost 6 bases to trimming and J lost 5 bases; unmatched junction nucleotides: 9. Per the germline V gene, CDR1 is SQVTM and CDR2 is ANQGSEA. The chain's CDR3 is CSVGTSGSNLDTQYF. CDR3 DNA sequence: TGCAGCGTGGGGACTAGCGGGTCGAACTTAGATACGCAGTATTTT.